This note documents a single TCR beta chain sequence. Its target is not known. One junction end disagrees with the germline gene, perhaps due to a read error. The germline gives CDR1 SGHRS, CDR2 YFSETQ. The CDR3 spans 16 residues. The PCR ran on 60 Vbeta and 13 Jbeta primers. Authors' analysis steps: Counted up in a later analysis, unique TCR beta chains came to some 80 million, with around 9.9 million shared. TCRdb's table, derived via immunoSEQ multiplex PCR, lists solely in-frame clones and lacks some. The DNA gave D and trimming, while V, J and clone size come from that table. The repertoire includes roughly 140,000 clones, about 70% of them detected once, and 3.5% to 5% sits in the top ten. The data belong to a study of cytomegalovirus exposure and HLA in healthy donors. Overall study results and limits: One variant, a missense change in DCLRE1C, was linked in a later analysis to TCR beta V- and J-gene trimming.

This clonotype originated in a man aged 18 to 30 in good health and CMV-seronegative. V gene TRBV5-1 combines with J gene TRBJ2-3, with TRBD1 identical over 7 bases. What was sequenced was PBMCs. CDR3 sequence (DNA): TGCGCCGGCAGCTTGGCCAGGGGGAGCTACACAGATACGCAGTATTTT. This codes for CAGSLARGSYTDTQYF.